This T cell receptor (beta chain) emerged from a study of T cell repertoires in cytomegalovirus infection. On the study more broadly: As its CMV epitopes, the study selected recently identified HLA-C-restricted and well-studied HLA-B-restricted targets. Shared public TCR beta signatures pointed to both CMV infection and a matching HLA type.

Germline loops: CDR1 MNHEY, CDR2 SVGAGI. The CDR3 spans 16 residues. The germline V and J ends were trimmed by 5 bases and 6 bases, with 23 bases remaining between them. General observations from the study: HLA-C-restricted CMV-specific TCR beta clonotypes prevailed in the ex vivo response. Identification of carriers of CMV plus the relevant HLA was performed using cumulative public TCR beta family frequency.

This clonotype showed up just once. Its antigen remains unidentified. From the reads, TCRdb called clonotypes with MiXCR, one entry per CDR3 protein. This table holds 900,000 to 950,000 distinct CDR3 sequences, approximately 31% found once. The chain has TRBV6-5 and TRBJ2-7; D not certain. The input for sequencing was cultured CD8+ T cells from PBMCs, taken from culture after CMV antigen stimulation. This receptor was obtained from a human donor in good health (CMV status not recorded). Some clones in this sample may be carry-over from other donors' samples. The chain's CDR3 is CASSLNTGPPTGEQYV. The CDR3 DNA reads TGTGCCAGCAGTCTTAATACTGGACCGCCGACGGGCGAGCAGTACGTC.